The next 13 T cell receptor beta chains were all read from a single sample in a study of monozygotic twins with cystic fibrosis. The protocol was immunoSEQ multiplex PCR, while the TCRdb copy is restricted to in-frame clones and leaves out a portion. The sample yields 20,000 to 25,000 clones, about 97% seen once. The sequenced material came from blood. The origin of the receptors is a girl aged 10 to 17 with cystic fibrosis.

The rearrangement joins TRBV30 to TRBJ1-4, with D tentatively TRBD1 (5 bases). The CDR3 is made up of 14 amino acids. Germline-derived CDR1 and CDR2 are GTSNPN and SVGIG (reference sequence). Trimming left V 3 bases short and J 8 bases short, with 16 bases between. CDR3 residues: CAWSEGQSLEKLFF. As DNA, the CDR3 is TGTGCCTGGAGCGAGGGGCAGTCCCTCGAAAAACTGTTTTTT.

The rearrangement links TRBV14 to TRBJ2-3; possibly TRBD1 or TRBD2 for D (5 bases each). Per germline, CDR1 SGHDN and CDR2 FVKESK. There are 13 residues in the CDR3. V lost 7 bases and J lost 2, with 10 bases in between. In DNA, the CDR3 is TGTGCCAGCACTCGGGACCACACAGATACGCAGTATTTT. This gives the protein CASTRDHTDTQYF.

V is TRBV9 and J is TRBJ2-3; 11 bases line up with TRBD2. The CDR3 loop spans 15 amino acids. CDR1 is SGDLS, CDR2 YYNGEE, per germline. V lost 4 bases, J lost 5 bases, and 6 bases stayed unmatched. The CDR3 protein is CASSFTGTSGDTQYF. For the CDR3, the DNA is TGTGCCAGCAGCTTTACCGGGACTAGCGGAGATACGCAGTATTTT. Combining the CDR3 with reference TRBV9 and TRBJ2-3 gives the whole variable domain DSGVTQTPKHLITATGQRVTLRCSPRSGDLSVYWYQQSLDQGLQFLIQYYNGEERAKGNILERFSAQQFPDLHSELNLSSLELGDSALYFCASSFTGTSGDTQYFGPGTRLTVL.

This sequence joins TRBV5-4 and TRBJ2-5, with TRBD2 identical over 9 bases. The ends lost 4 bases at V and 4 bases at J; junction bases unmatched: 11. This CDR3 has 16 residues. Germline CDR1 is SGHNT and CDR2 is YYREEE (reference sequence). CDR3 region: CASSPEAGGRGETQYF. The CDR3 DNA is TGTGCCAGCAGCCCGGAAGCGGGGGGCCGGGGAGAGACCCAGTACTTC.

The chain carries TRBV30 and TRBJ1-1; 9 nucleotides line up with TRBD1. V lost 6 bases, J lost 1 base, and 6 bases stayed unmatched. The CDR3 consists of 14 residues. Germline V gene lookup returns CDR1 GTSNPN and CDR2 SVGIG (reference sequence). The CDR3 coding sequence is TGTGCCTGTAGGACAGGGGTCGCGAACACTGAAGCTTTCTTT. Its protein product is CACRTGVANTEAFF.

The CDR3 sequence: CASSPPGQGGTEAFF. The CDR3 DNA reads as TGCGCCAGCAGCCCTCCGGGACAGGGTGGCACTGAAGCTTTCTTT. The rearrangement joins TRBV5-1 to TRBJ1-1; 9 nucleotides align to TRBD1. There are 15 residues in the CDR3. The germline V gene has CDR1 SGHRS and CDR2 YFSETQ. V dropped 4 bases and J dropped 4; count of bases not matched to a gene: 8. The entire variable domain, with the rest obtained from reference TRBV5-1 and TRBJ1-1, is as follows: KAGVTQTPRYLIKTRGQQVTLSCSPISGHRSVSWYQQTPGQGLQFLFEYFSETQRNKGNFPGRFSGRQFSNSRSEMNVSTLELGDSALYLCASSPPGQGGTEAFFGQGTRLTVV.

This CDR3 reads CASSPNRALAVNEQFF. Here the CDR3 DNA reads TGTGCCAGCAGCCCGAACAGGGCCCTTGCGGTAAATGAGCAGTTCTTC. The V gene is TRBV9, the J gene TRBJ2-1; perhaps TRBD1 as D (6 bases). The germline V gene has CDR1 SGDLS and CDR2 YYNGEE. Trimming took 4 bases from V and 7 from J, leaving 21 bases between them. The CDR3 sequence is 16 residues long.

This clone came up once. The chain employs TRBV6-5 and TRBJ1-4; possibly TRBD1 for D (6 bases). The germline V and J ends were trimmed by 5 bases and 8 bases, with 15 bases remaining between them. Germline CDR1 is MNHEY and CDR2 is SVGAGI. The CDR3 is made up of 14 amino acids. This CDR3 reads CASSLNGGSEKLFF. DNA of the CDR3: TGTGCCAGCAGTCTAAACGGGGGCTCCGAAAAACTGTTTTTT.

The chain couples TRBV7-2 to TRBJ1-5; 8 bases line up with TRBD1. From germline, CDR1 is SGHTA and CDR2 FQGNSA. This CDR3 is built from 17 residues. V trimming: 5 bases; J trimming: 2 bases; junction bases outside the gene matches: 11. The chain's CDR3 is CASSRPPGQGGNQPQHF. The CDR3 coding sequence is TGTGCCAGCAGCCGACCGCCTGGACAGGGCGGCAATCAGCCCCAGCATTTT. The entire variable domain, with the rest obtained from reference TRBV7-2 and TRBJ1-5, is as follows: GAGVSQSPSNKVTEKGKDVELRCDPISGHTALYWYRQSLGQGLEFLIYFQGNSAPDKSGLPSDRFSAERTGGSVSTLTIQRTQQEDSAVYLCASSRPPGQGGNQPQHFGDGTRLSIL.

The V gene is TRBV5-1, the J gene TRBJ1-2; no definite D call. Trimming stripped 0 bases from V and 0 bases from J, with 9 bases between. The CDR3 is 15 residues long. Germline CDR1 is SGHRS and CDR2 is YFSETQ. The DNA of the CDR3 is TGCGCCAGCAGCTTGGTTGGCAGAACTAACTATGGCTACACCTTC. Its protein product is CASSLVGRTNYGYTF.

CDR3 in amino acids: CASSLSGLQETQYF. In nucleotides, the CDR3 is TGTGCCAGCAGTTTATCAGGGTTACAAGAGACCCAGTACTTC. The chain is built from TRBV28 and TRBJ2-5, with D maybe TRBD1 (5 bases). The CDR3 runs to 14 residues. Looked up from germline, CDR1 is MDHEN and CDR2 is SYDVKM. V was pared by 1 base and J by 2 bases, with 8 bases between.

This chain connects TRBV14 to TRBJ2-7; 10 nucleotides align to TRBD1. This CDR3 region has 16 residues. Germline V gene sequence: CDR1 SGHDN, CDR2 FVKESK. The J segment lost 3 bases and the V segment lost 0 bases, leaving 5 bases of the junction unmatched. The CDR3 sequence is CASSQERDRGDYEQYF. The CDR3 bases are TGTGCCAGCAGCCAAGAACGGGACAGGGGTGACTACGAGCAGTACTTC.

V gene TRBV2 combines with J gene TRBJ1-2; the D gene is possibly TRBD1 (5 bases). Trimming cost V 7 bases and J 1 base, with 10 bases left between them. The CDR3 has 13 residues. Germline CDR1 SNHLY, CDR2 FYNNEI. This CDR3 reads CASTATVNYGYTF. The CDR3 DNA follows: TGTGCCAGCACCGCGACAGTTAACTATGGCTACACCTTC. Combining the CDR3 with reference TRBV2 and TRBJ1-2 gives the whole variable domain EPEVTQTPSHQVTQMGQEVILRCVPISNHLYFYWYRQILGQKVEFLVSFYNNEISEKSEIFDDQFSVERPDGSNFTLKIRSTKLEDSAMYFCASTATVNYGYTFGSGTRLTVV.